Shown below are 7 T cell receptor beta chains from a single sample sequenced in a study of T cells in Graves' hyperthyroidism and ophthalmopathy. TCR beta CDR3 sequences were amplified from RNA transcripts. When the TCR CDR3 underwent first-round RT-PCR, the HTBI primer set was used. Via MiXCR, TCRdb re-called the multiplex PCR reads, giving one row per CDR3 protein. The data contain about 540,000 distinct CDR3 sequences, about 43% of them singletons. Source material: peripheral blood or thyroid tissue (not recorded which). Receptor source: a woman aged 18-29 years with Graves' hyperthyroidism.

With respect to this clonotype: Given the absence of the conserved phenylalanine or tryptophan at the CDR3 end, a read error is likely. It is unclear where the CDR3 begins or ends on the DNA, so no DNA is shown, and the CDR3 is as TCRdb lists it. V and J are TRBV25-1 and TRBJ2-7. From germline, CDR1 is MGHDK and CDR2 SYGVNS. The CDR3 length is 8 residues, termini included. CDR3 sequence reads: CASSEYYG.

The chain uses TRBV7-9 and TRBJ2-7; 8 nucleotides line up with TRBD1. V was pared by 1 base and J by 1 base, with 3 bases of the junction left unmatched. Germline values: CDR1 SEHNR, CDR2 FQNEAQ (reference sequence). This CDR3 region has 15 residues. The CDR3 reads CASSLGDRTSYEQYF. In DNA form, the CDR3 reads TGTGCCAGCAGCTTAGGGGACAGGACATCCTACGAGCAGTACTTC.

The chain links TRBV29-1 to TRBJ1-5, with a possible D match to TRBD1 (5 bases). Trimming removed 8 bases from V and 2 bases from J, with 16 bases in between. CDR3 size: 14 residues. CDR1 SQVTM and CDR2 ANQGSEA come from the germline V gene. Here the CDR3 reads CSQGHGGGNQPQHF. The CDR3 DNA sequence: TGCAGCCAGGGTCACGGAGGGGGCAATCAGCCCCAGCATTTT.

CDR3 region: CASSPLGQGVGRNTEAFF. The CDR3, as DNA: TGTGCCAGCTCCCCCTTGGGGCAGGGGGTAGGGCGGAACACTGAAGCTTTCTTT. The chain recombines TRBV25-1 with TRBJ1-1, with 7 bases fitting TRBD1. Germline V CDR1 and CDR2: MGHDK, SYGVNS. With V trimmed by 8 bases and J by 1 base, 19 bases remained unmatched. The CDR3 length is 18 residues.

The chain recombines TRBV20-1 with TRBJ1-1; D remains unclear. CDR3 length equals 14 residues. Germline V gives CDR1 DFQATT, CDR2 SNEGSKA (reference sequence). V was clipped by 6 bases and J by 14 bases, with 28 bases between them. DNA for the CDR3: TGCAGTGCCATAACTAGCGGAACCTACAATGAGCAGTTCTTT. Encoded protein: CSAITSGTYNEQFF.

For this clonotype: A much bigger clone sits one base away, suggesting this may be a read error. The rearrangement uses TRBV11-1 and TRBJ2-7; 7 bases map to TRBD2. CDR1 is SGHAT, CDR2 FQDESV, per germline (reference sequence). The CDR3 loop spans 14 amino acids. J was trimmed by 6 bases and V by 2 bases; bases with no gene match: 7. This CDR3 is CASSLRAGRGEQYF. The CDR3 DNA reads as TGTGCCAGCAGCTTAAGAGCGGGGAGGGGCGAGCAGTACTTC.

This clonotype came up many times. The chain combines TRBV20-1 with TRBJ1-5; 9 nucleotides match TRBD1. The CDR3 runs 19 residues. The germline V gene encodes CDR1 DFQATT and CDR2 SNEGSKA (reference sequence). V was clipped by 4 bases and J by 4 bases; unmatched bases: 20. In nucleotides, the CDR3 is TGCAGTGCTACTCCCTGGTCGTCCCGCGGGACAGGGCGTAATCAGCCCCAGCATTTT. This sequence encodes CSATPWSSRGTGRNQPQHF.